The next 24 T cell receptor beta chains were all read from a single sample in a study of CD8+CD57+ T cells in acquired aplastic anemia. Investigators profiled TCR beta VDJ and CDR3 from genomic DNA template. Using its own MiXCR run on the reads, TCRdb lists one record per CDR3 protein. The sample lists about 200,000 distinct CDR3 sequences; 30% to 40% were seen once. The sequencing sample was made of sorted CD4+, CD8+, or CD8+CD57+ T cells (not recorded which) from PBMCs. All receptors derive from a human donor in good health, serving as a control.

The chain has TRBV7-6 and TRBJ2-1, with a weak D call TRBD2 (6 bases). This CDR3 spans 11 amino acids. The V gene lost 5 bases and the J gene lost 10 bases, with 9 bases spanning the gap. Germline values: CDR1 SGHVS, CDR2 FNYEAQ. The CDR3 loop is CASSPGGEQFF. For the CDR3, the DNA is TGTGCCAGCAGCCCCGGGGGAGAGCAGTTCTTC. Full variable domain (rest looked up from reference TRBV7-6 and TRBJ2-1): GAGVSQSPRYKVTKRGQDVALRCDPISGHVSLYWYRQALGQGPEFLTYFNYEAQQDKSGLPNDRFSAERPEGSISTLTIQRTEQRDSAMYRCASSPGGEQFFGPGTRLTVL.

Details on this clonotype: A much larger clone lies one base from this, so it may be a read error. The V call is TRBV9, the J call TRBJ2-5; TRBD1 aligns across 9 bases. J lost 1 base, V lost 0 bases, and 7 bases had no gene match. In germline, CDR1 is SGDLS, CDR2 YYNGEE. The CDR3 contains 17 residues. The CDR3 DNA is TGTGCCAGCAGCGTAGGACAGGGGGGTTCCGCCCAAGAGACCCAGTACTTC. Protein: CASSVGQGGSAQETQYF.

The chain uses TRBV7-9 and TRBJ2-7; TRBD2 matches at 14 bases. CDR3 length: 15 amino acids. Germline lookup yields CDR1 SEHNR and CDR2 FQNEAQ (reference sequence). The V segment lost 4 bases and the J segment 2 bases; nucleotides outside the gene matches: 1. CDR3 in amino acids: CASSSGLAGAYEQYF. The CDR3 region has the DNA TGTGCCAGCAGCTCGGGACTAGCGGGGGCCTACGAGCAGTACTTC.

The sample holds many counts of this clonotype. This chain uses TRBV2 with TRBJ2-3; 7 nucleotides match TRBD1. Germline V CDR1 and CDR2: SNHLY, FYNNEI. This CDR3 comprises 16 residues. After removal of 4 bases from V and 0 bases from J, the junction contained 7 bases not matched to a gene. CDR3 sequence reads: CASSVGQAPSTDTQYF. Here the CDR3 DNA reads TGTGCCAGCAGTGTTGGACAGGCCCCTAGCACAGATACGCAGTATTTT. Using reference TRBV2 and TRBJ2-3 for the parts outside the CDR3, the full variable domain is EPEVTQTPSHQVTQMGQEVILRCVPISNHLYFYWYRQILGQKVEFLVSFYNNEISEKSEIFDDQFSVERPDGSNFTLKIRSTKLEDSAMYFCASSVGQAPSTDTQYFGPGTRLTVL.

This clonotype was seen ten or more times. The chain couples TRBV12-3 or TRBV12-4 to TRBJ1-2; TRBD1 is a possible D gene (5 bases). This CDR3 spans 15 amino acids. Trimming took 6 bases from V and 6 from J, leaving 20 bases between them. The CDR3 reads CASRGTGTIINGYTF. CDR3 in DNA: TGTGCCAGCAGGGGAACCGGGACCATCATCAATGGCTACACCTTC.

This clonotype was picked up a small number of times. The chain carries TRBV5-1 and TRBJ2-3; a possible D gene is TRBD1 (5 bases). Between the trimmed V and J ends, which lost 0 bases and 4 bases, there was a span of 18 bases. The CDR3 is 17 amino acids. The germline V gene has CDR1 SGHRS and CDR2 YFSETQ. CDR3: CASSLVWWQGGSDTQYF. The CDR3 nucleotides are TGCGCCAGCAGCTTGGTTTGGTGGCAGGGTGGATCAGATACGCAGTATTTT.

The CDR3 coding sequence is TGCAGCGTTGTCGGGGTTATAGGGAACTATGGCTACACCTTC. Residues: CSVVGVIGNYGYTF. V is TRBV29-1 and J is TRBJ1-2; D remains unclear. Germline CDR1 is SQVTM and CDR2 is ANQGSEA. The CDR3 has 14 amino acids. The V end was cut by 4 bases, the J end by 2 bases, with 14 bases between. The entire variable domain, with the rest obtained from reference TRBV29-1 and TRBJ1-2, is as follows: SAVISQKPSRDICQRGTSLTIQCQVDSQVTMMFWYRQQPGQSLTLIATANQGSEATYESGFVIDKFPISRPNLTFSTLTVSNMSPEDSSIYLCSVVGVIGNYGYTFGSGTRLTVV.

This clonotype was counted ten times or more. The chain recombines TRBV19 with TRBJ1-6; no firm D call. This CDR3 region has 10 residues. Per the germline V gene, CDR1 is LNHDA and CDR2 is SQIVND (reference sequence). V was shortened by 8 bases and J by 19 bases, with 15 bases between the two germline ends. The CDR3 sequence is CASGRELLHF. CDR3 coding DNA: TGTGCCAGTGGCCGGGAACTCCTTCACTTT. Variable domain in full (rest from reference TRBV19 and TRBJ1-6): DGGITQSPKYLFRKEGQNVTLSCEQNLNHDAMYWYRQDPGQGLRLIYYSQIVNDFQKGDIAEGYSVSREKKESFPLTVTSAQKNPTAFYLCASGRELLHFGNGTRLTVT.

The chain has TRBV19 and TRBJ2-3, with TRBD1 matching 10 bases. The V segment lost 6 bases and the J segment 4 bases; nucleotides outside the gene matches: 4. The CDR3 sequence is 14 residues long. Germline CDR1 LNHDA, CDR2 SQIVND (reference sequence). The CDR3 nucleotides are TGTGCCAGTAGGCTGACAGGGGGCGCAGATACGCAGTATTTT. Its translation: CASRLTGGADTQYF.

This chain connects TRBV24-1 to TRBJ2-7; 8 bases are a match to TRBD1. V lost 4 bases to trimming and J lost 3 bases; unmatched junction nucleotides: 7. The germline V gene has CDR1 KGHDR and CDR2 SFDVKD. This CDR3 contains 15 residues. The CDR3, as DNA: TGTGCCACCAGTGACTCCGGACAGGGTCACTACGAGCAGTACTTC. Its translation: CATSDSGQGHYEQYF.

This clonotype is a singleton in its sample. The chain couples TRBV19 to TRBJ1-2; 10 bases match TRBD1. The CDR3 is 13 amino acids. The V and J ends lost 4 bases and 6 bases, in that order; junction bases with no gene match: 2. From germline, CDR1 is LNHDA and CDR2 SQIVND (reference sequence). This chain's CDR3 is CASSRDRGDGYTF. DNA of the CDR3: TGTGCCAGTAGTAGGGACAGGGGAGATGGCTACACCTTC.

The chain couples TRBV2 to TRBJ2-2; D ambiguous. Germline loops: CDR1 SNHLY, CDR2 FYNNEI. The CDR3 length is 15 residues. The V gene lost 7 bases and the J gene lost 9 bases, with 21 bases spanning the gap. The CDR3 DNA is TGTGCCAGCAACTGGGATCGCGTGACCTTCTGGGAGCTGTTTTTT. Residues: CASNWDRVTFWELFF.

This clonotype was counted at least ten times. The chain employs TRBV7-3 and TRBJ2-7, with 7 positions matching TRBD2. The CDR3 covers 15 residues. The germline CDR1 and CDR2 sequences are SGHTA and FQGTGA. V trimming: 0 bases; J trimming: 2 bases; junction bases outside the gene matches: 4. The CDR3 sequence: CASSLTGGVPYEQYF. The CDR3 DNA sequence: TGTGCCAGCAGCTTAACGGGAGGGGTCCCCTACGAGCAGTACTTC.

This clonotype was seen only a few times. The V call is TRBV6-1, the J call TRBJ2-7; 16 nucleotides agree with TRBD2. Germline V gene lookup returns CDR1 MNHNS and CDR2 SASEGT. Trimming took 6 bases from V and 2 from J; bases not matched to a gene: 7. The CDR3 spans 17 residues. CDR3 nucleotide sequence: TGTGCCAGCAGCCCAGGGACTAGCGGGAGGGGACCCTACGAGCAGTACTTC. Its protein product is CASSPGTSGRGPYEQYF.

As concerns this clonotype: One base away lies a much larger clone, so this may be a sequencing read error. This chain joins TRBV20-1 and TRBJ1-1; D call uncertain. CDR1 is DFQATT, CDR2 SNEGSKA, per germline (reference sequence). This CDR3 has 12 amino acids. CDR3 nucleotides: TGCAGTGCCCAAGCGGCTTCCACCGAAGCTTCCTTT. This translates into CSAQAASTEASF.

The sample holds many counts of this clonotype. V usage is TRBV19 and J usage is TRBJ2-1, with D perhaps given as TRBD1 or TRBD2 (5 bases each). The ends were cut back, 3 bases at V and 4 bases at J, with 10 bases in the middle. The CDR3 covers 14 residues. CDR1 LNHDA and CDR2 SQIVND come from the germline V gene (reference sequence). In DNA, the CDR3 is TGTGCCAGTAGTATCCGGGGCCAGTACAATGAGCAGTTCTTC. It encodes CASSIRGQYNEQFF.

In its sample, this clonotype was seen many times. The rearrangement uses TRBV11-2 and TRBJ2-5; TRBD2 matches at 8 bases. The CDR3 loop spans 16 amino acids. Germline V CDR1 and CDR2: SGHAT, FQNNGV. J gave up 1 base and V 2 bases, and 6 bases lay outside the gene matches. The CDR3 protein is CASSLRASGLQETQYF. CDR3 coding DNA: TGTGCCAGCAGCTTAAGGGCTAGCGGGCTCCAAGAGACCCAGTACTTC.

In its sample, this clonotype was seen many times. J is TRBJ1-2 and V is TRBV5-1; D not certain. The V gene lost 0 bases and the J gene lost 0 bases, with 12 bases spanning the gap. The germline gives CDR1 SGHRS, CDR2 YFSETQ. This CDR3 has 16 amino acids. The CDR3 bases are TGCGCCAGCAGCTTGGGGTCGGCAGCAGCTAACTATGGCTACACCTTC. This gives the protein CASSLGSAAANYGYTF.

This clonotype was detected only once. Mismatch with germline at one junction end may stem from a read error. V usage is TRBV7-9 and J usage is TRBJ1-2, with 12 positions matching TRBD1. From germline, CDR1 is SEHNR and CDR2 FQNEAQ (reference sequence). The CDR3 length is 14 residues. DNA for the CDR3: TGTGCCGGCAGCTCGGGACAGGGGGCTTCTGGCTACACCTTC. Amino acid sequence: CAGSSGQGASGYTF. Filled out from reference TRBV7-9 and TRBJ1-2, the complete variable domain reads DTGVSQNPRHKITKRGQNVTFRCDPISEHNRLYWYRQTLGQGPEFLTYFQNEAQLEKSRLLSDRFSAERPKGSFSTLEIQRTEQGDSAMYLCAGSSGQGASGYTFGSGTRLTVV.

This clonotype was counted at least ten times. The rearrangement uses TRBV7-9 and TRBJ1-2, with a weak D call TRBD1 (5 bases). The CDR3 runs to 15 residues. Trimming took off 3 bases at V and 3 bases at J, with 14 bases between the two ends. The germline gives CDR1 SEHNR, CDR2 FQNEAQ (reference sequence). The CDR3 nucleotides read TGTGCCAGCAGCTTCACCCGAGGGGTTCACTATGGCTACACCTTC. Translating it yields CASSFTRGVHYGYTF.

This clonotype has a handful of counts. The CDR3 DNA reads as TGTGCCAGTAGTCCCCGGGACAGCTATAATTCACCCCTCCACTTT. This translates into CASSPRDSYNSPLHF. The chain uses TRBV19 and TRBJ1-6; TRBD1 agrees at 7 bases. The trim removed 5 bases at V and 3 bases at J, leaving 4 bases unmatched. CDR1 and CDR2 from the germline V gene are LNHDA and SQIVND (reference sequence). The CDR3 contains 15 residues.

A few counts support this clonotype. The gene calls are TRBV2 and TRBJ2-7, with D maybe TRBD1 (5 bases). Trimming cost V 1 base and J 6 bases, with 7 bases left between them. This CDR3 region has 12 residues. The V gene's germline CDR1 is SNHLY and CDR2 FYNNEI. The CDR3 protein is CASSEGTIEQYF. CDR3 nucleotide sequence: TGTGCCAGCAGTGAAGGGACAATCGAGCAGTACTTC.

This clonotype was picked up many times. This chain connects TRBV2 to TRBJ2-3; D not resolved. Germline assignment: CDR1 SNHLY and CDR2 FYNNEI. Trimming pared 6 bases from V and 3 bases from J, leaving 7 bases between. CDR3 length: 12 amino acids. In DNA, the CDR3 is TGTGCCAGCAGAGATACTACAGATACGCAGTATTTT. It specifies CASRDTTDTQYF. Filled out from reference TRBV2 and TRBJ2-3, the complete variable domain reads EPEVTQTPSHQVTQMGQEVILRCVPISNHLYFYWYRQILGQKVEFLVSFYNNEISEKSEIFDDQFSVERPDGSNFTLKIRSTKLEDSAMYFCASRDTTDTQYFGPGTRLTVL.

This clonotype was seen ten or more times. The rearrangement uses TRBV7-2 and TRBJ1-2, with D uncertain. CDR1 and CDR2 (germline): SGHTA, FQGNSA. This CDR3 has 15 residues. The germline V and J ends were trimmed by 1 base and 8 bases, with 17 bases remaining between them. CDR3 DNA: TGTGCCAGCAGCTTAGAGGGCCAGCGAGGCTCCGGCTACACCTTC. This gives the protein CASSLEGQRGSGYTF.